This record covers a single T cell receptor beta chain. Categorization into cohorts depended on clinical history that participants reported. The sample comes from a study of blood T cell repertoires in COVID-19. Profiling relied on immunoSEQ multiplex PCR, and the TCRdb table lists in-frame clones only, not all of them. The sample has a few hundred thousand clones; approximately 85% are singletons. The trim removed 4 bases at V and 1 base at J, leaving 9 bases unmatched. The CDR3 covers 16 residues. Per the germline V gene, CDR1 is SEHNR and CDR2 is FQNEAQ (reference sequence). The genes are TRBV7-9 and TRBJ2-7; 8 bases fit TRBD2. Sample: PBMCs or T cells enriched from blood (not recorded which). The TCR originated in a woman aged 45-59 years who had recovered from COVID-19. The CDR3 region has the DNA TGTGCCAGCAGCTCGCAGACTAGCGTATTTTCCTACGAGCAGTACTTC. Translating it yields CASSSQTSVFSYEQYF.